Presented here are 8 T cell receptor beta chains from one specimen sequenced in a study of shared clonotypes between healthy human individuals. Generated by immunoSEQ multiplex PCR, the TCRdb table keeps only in-frame clones and is missing some. This table holds about 2.4 million clones, about 92% found once. Sequenced: naive CD4+ T cells sorted from blood. Subset here: CD45RA+ positively selected. The receptor source for this set is a man younger than 35 in good health.

On this clone: Other DNA variants within this sample encode the same CDR3. This chain connects TRBV28 to TRBJ2-6; D not resolved. V was cut by 2 bases and J by 0 bases, with 5 bases left in between. Per germline, CDR1 MDHEN and CDR2 SYDVKM. This CDR3 has 15 residues. The CDR3 sequence: CASSLAGSGANVLTF. The CDR3 nucleotides are TGTGCCAGCAGTTTAGCAGGCTCTGGGGCCAACGTCCTGACTTTC.

The J gene is TRBJ2-7, the V gene TRBV11-2; 10 bases align to TRBD1. Unmatched junction bases numbered 9, after V lost 2 bases and J lost 2 bases. Germline values: CDR1 SGHAT, CDR2 FQNNGV. This CDR3 contains 17 residues. In DNA, the CDR3 is TGTGCCAGCAGCTTAATTCGGCGACAGGGGGCTCCCTACGAGCAGTACTTC. It yields the protein CASSLIRRQGAPYEQYF.

The chain recombines TRBV11-2 with TRBJ2-1; 9 nucleotides line up with TRBD1. The junction had 2 bases not matched to a gene; V was cut back by 4 bases and J by 4 bases. The CDR3 covers 14 residues. Germline CDR1 and CDR2: SGHAT and FQNNGV. The CDR3, as DNA: TGTGCCAGCAGCTACGGGACAGGGTACAATGAGCAGTTCTTC. Amino acid sequence: CASSYGTGYNEQFF.

The J gene is TRBJ2-7, the V gene TRBV27, with 8 bases aligning to TRBD2. The trim removed 6 bases at V and 2 bases at J, leaving 9 bases unmatched. The CDR3 consists of 15 residues. The germline V gene encodes CDR1 MNHEY and CDR2 SMNVEV (reference sequence). CDR3 nucleotides: TGTGCCAGCAGGTCACCAGCGGGGGCCACCTACGAGCAGTACTTC. This translates into CASRSPAGATYEQYF.

The V call is TRBV6-1, the J call TRBJ2-5; 11 bases are shared with TRBD2. CDR1 and CDR2 from the germline V gene are MNHNS and SASEGT. The ends lost 3 bases at V and 5 bases at J; junction bases unmatched: 5. This CDR3 is built from 15 residues. The CDR3 sequence: CASSDLGLAVETQYF. DNA for the CDR3: TGTGCCAGCAGTGACCTGGGACTAGCGGTGGAGACCCAGTACTTC.

The V call is TRBV6-5, the J call TRBJ1-1; TRBD1 matches 8 bases. This CDR3 has 15 residues. Unmatched junction bases numbered 8, after V lost 4 bases and J lost 4 bases. Looked up from germline, CDR1 is MNHEY and CDR2 is SVGAGI. The CDR3 coding sequence is TGTGCCAGCAGTTTAGACAGGGGCGCGGGCACTGAAGCTTTCTTT. Its protein product is CASSLDRGAGTEAFF.

To note about this clone: In the same sample, other DNA sequences code for this CDR3. The chain is built from TRBV5-6 and TRBJ2-5, with unresolved D. Germline V lookup: CDR1 SGHDT, CDR2 YYEEEE. This CDR3 contains 11 residues. V gave up 4 bases and J gave up 2 bases, with 3 bases separating them. The CDR3 sequence: CASSRQETQYF. The CDR3 DNA reads as TGTGCCAGCAGCCGACAAGAGACCCAGTACTTC.

The V and J genes are TRBV5-1 and TRBJ1-5, with a possible D match to TRBD1 (5 bases). Germline lookup yields CDR1 SGHRS and CDR2 YFSETQ. With 0 bases removed from V and 7 bases from J, the gap between germline ends came to 8 bases. The CDR3 runs 13 residues. The CDR3 nucleotides are TGCGCCAGCAGCTTGGGGGGGGAGCAGCCCCAGCATTTT. This sequence encodes CASSLGGEQPQHF.